This T cell receptor (beta chain) appears in the sequencing data of a study of blood T cell repertoires in COVID-19. Study at large: The origin of the acute and convalescent COVID-19 samples was the United States, Italy and Spain. From T cells, B-cell-depleted T cells, or PBMCs came the material, which was cDNA or gDNA.

Germline V lookup: CDR1 GTSNPN, CDR2 SVGIG (reference sequence). This CDR3 has 13 residues. Recruited during active infection, patients (from Seattle) were subsequently followed longitudinally. Generated by immunoSEQ multiplex PCR, the TCRdb table keeps only in-frame clones and is missing some. Among fewer than 200,000 clones listed, less than 85% were seen once. This sequence originates from a woman between 40 and 55 years old with COVID-19, enrolled during active disease. The chain uses TRBV30 and TRBJ1-1; possibly TRBD1 for D (6 bases). The sample was peripheral blood. CDR3 amino acids: CAHSRTANTEAFF. In nucleotides, the CDR3 is TGTGCGCACTCTCGGACAGCTAACACTGAAGCTTTCTTT.